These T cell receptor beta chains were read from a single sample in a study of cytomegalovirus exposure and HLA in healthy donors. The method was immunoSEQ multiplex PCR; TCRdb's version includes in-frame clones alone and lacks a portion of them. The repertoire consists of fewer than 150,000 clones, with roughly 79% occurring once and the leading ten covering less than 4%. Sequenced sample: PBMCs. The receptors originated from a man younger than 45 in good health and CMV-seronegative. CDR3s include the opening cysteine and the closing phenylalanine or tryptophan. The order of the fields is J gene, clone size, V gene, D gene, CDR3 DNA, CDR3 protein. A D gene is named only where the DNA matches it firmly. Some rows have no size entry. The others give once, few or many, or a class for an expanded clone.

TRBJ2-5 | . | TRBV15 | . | TGTGCCACCAGCAGAGATTGGGGGGGCGCGGGAGAGACCCAGTACTTC | CATSRDWGGAGETQYF
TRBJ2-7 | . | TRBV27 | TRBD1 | TGTGCCAGCAGTCGTCAGGGACAGGGCCGCTACGAGCAGTACTTC | CASSRQGQGRYEQYF
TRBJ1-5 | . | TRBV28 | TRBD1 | TGTGCCAGCAGTTGGACCGGGACAGGCACCTTTTTGCCCCAGCATTTT | CASSWTGTGTFLPQHF
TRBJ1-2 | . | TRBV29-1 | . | TGCAGCGCCACAGGTCAGAACTATGGCTACACCTTC | CSATGQNYGYTF
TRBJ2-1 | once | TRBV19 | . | TGTGCCAGTAGTATAGGGGTGACGGGGAATGAGCAGTTCTTC | CASSIGVTGNEQFF
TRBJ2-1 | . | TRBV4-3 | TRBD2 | TGCGCCAGCAGCCGAAGCGGGGGAGCAAATGAGCAGTTCTTC | CASSRSGGANEQFF
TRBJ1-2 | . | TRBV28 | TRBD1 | TGTGCCAGCAGTCCAGGGGGTGGCTACACCTTC | CASSPGGGYTF
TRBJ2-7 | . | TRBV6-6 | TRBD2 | TGTGCCAGCAGTTTTCGGGAACTAGCGGTTTCCTACGAGCAGTACTTC | CASSFRELAVSYEQYF
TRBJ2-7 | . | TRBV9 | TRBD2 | TGTGCCAGCAGCGTAGTAGGACTAGCGGGAGAGGAGCAGTACTTC | CASSVVGLAGEEQYF
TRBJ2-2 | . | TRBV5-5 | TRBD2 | TGTGCCAGCACCCTGACGGGAAGCGGGAGGAACACCGGGGAGCTGTTTTTT | CASTLTGSGRNTGELFF
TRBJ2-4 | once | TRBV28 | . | TGTGCCAGCAGTTTAGTTCTAGAAAACATTCAGTACTTC | CASSLVLENIQYF
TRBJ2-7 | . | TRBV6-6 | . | TGTGCCAGCACTCGCGGGCGGGGCCAGATGCCCTACGAGCAGTACTTC | CASTRGRGQMPYEQYF
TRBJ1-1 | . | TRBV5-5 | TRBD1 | TGTGCCAGCAGTCGGACAGGGGATTGGTGGGGGAACACTGAAGCTTTCTTT | CASSRTGDWWGNTEAFF
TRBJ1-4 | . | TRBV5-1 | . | TGCGCCAGCAGCTTGTTTGCGGGGCAAAAGAATGAAAAACTGTTTTTT | CASSLFAGQKNEKLFF
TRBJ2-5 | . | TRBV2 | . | TGTGCCACCACGTCCGGCGATGGGAGACGTCAAGAGACCCAGTACTTC | CATTSGDGRRQETQYF
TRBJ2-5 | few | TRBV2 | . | TGTGCCAGCAGTGAAATGCGGGGACCCGAGTGGGAGACCCAGTACTTC | CASSEMRGPEWETQYF
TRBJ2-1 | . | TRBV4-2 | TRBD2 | TGTGCCAGCAGCCATGCTAGCGGTAACAATGAGCAGTTCTTC | CASSHASGNNEQFF
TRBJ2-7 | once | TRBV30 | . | TGTGCCTGGAGTTGGGGCTACCCCGGGGAGCAGTACTTC | CAWSWGYPGEQYF
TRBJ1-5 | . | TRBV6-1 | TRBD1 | TGTGCCAGCAGCACAGGGGTTAATCAGCCCCAGCATTTT | CASSTGVNQPQHF
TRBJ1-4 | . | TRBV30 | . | TGTGCCTGGGGGGGGTGGGGGGCAACTAATGAAAAACTGTTTTTT | CAWGGWGATNEKLFF